The TCR beta chain described here comes from a study of control samples from healthy donors and cancer patients. The CDR3 extends over 14 amino acids. V shed 6 bases and J 6 bases; nucleotides not matched to a gene: 10. Germline loops: CDR1 SGHAT, CDR2 FQNNGV. Sequencing used immunoSEQ multiplex PCR; TCRdb keeps in-frame clones, though not all of them. The sample has about 57,000 clones, around 94% seen once; the top ten hold around 3.7%. The specimen was blood. The chain employs TRBV11-2 and TRBJ2-7; 8 bases are a match to TRBD2. This receptor was obtained from a man aged 30-40 years in good health. CDR3 bases: TGTGCCAGCAGAAGACCGGGACTAGGCGGCGAGCAGTACTTC. Translating it yields CASRRPGLGGEQYF.